The entry below gives a single T cell receptor (beta chain) sequence along with its context. No cognate antigen has been identified for it. No much larger clonotype is one base removed from it; base qualities were not supplied. Counted from cysteine to phenylalanine, this CDR3 has 14 amino acids. Of the read, only the CDR3 DNA is kept; its 42 bases are in frame from base 1. The germline V gene (reference sequence) sets CDR1 to DFQATT and CDR2 to SNEGSKA. Trimming leaves V shorter by 0 bases and J shorter by 11 bases, with the junction holding 12 bases beyond the gene matches. This sample is drawn from a study of post-analysis software for immune sequencing data (dated by TCRdb to the mid-2010s). About the investigation overall: Recorded disease courses included relapsing-remitting, secondary progressive and progressive-relapsing multiple sclerosis, with some patients lacking subtype annotation. Patient repertoires were compared against 11 to 12 previously published healthy control repertoires from donors aged roughly 6 to 27 years. A subset of samples was prepared in parallel using single-end sample barcoding, then pooled and co-amplified after Illumina adapter ligation.

To demonstrate the VDJtools post-analysis software, TCR beta repertoires were profiled from the peripheral blood of more than ten young patients with multiple sclerosis. The multiple sclerosis patients were children and adolescents between about 6 and 16 years of age. Overall study outcomes, separate from this receptor: The multiple sclerosis patient group was slightly younger than the control group. Roughly 5 TRBV segments, including TRBV5-6, TRBV5-1 and TRBV20-1, were significantly more frequent in patients than controls. Direct clustering with F measure showed strong co-clustering of samples prepared in the same batch, prompting a batch-effect correction. Multiple sclerosis patients had significantly lower normalized Chao1 diversity than controls, a result that suggests substantial peripheral T-cell clonal expansion.

The library was built by means of PCR. The data were produced on an Illumina HiSeq 2500. To reduce PCR and sequencing biases, unique molecular identifiers were incorporated into the TCR beta cDNA libraries. Per 1 to 10 million input T cells, approximately 500,000 cDNA molecules were obtained, such that each molecule approximated one T cell. The patient libraries were prepared and sequenced with the same protocol used for the earlier healthy control dataset. Within a given batch, samples were prepared together, multiplexed and sequenced on the same HiSeq lane. The source study handled its data this way. Raw barcoded reads were processed with MIGEC, discarding single-read molecular identifier groups before consensus assembly and CDR3 extraction. VDJtools was used for post-analysis of the clonotype tables, and diversity was normalized by down-sampling every dataset to the size of the smallest sample. To correct batch-related cross-sample contamination, repertoire overlap clustering matched CDR3 amino acid sequences but not nucleotide sequences. The raw public reads went through TCRdb reprocessing: fastp at Q25, MiXCR clone calling, in-frame beta chains kept. Duplicate CDR3 protein sequences are folded into a single record with the most common DNA and genes. The V and J calls and clone size come from TCRdb's table, not from the authors' own analysis. This sample is represented by hundreds of thousands of distinct CDR3 sequences; 59% of them were singletons. The ten largest account for approximately 11% of the sample.

Material for sequencing was blood. The sequence was obtained from a girl between 2 and 10 years old with multiple sclerosis. The sequence joins TRBV20-1 to TRBJ2-5, with 7 junctional bases fitting TRBD2. Here is the DNA: TGCAGTGCTAGAGATGACGGGAGGACGGGGGAGCAGTACTTC. It translates to CSARDDGRTGEQYF.